One and the same sample provided the 23 T cell receptor beta chains below, sequenced in a study of Graves' ophthalmopathy and Graves' hyperthyroidism (dated by TCRdb to 2017 to 2018). Sequencing used an Illumina HiSeq 2000. TCR beta CDR3 regions were amplified from RNA transcripts for repertoire sequencing. The first round of RT-PCR was done with HTBI primers and the Qiagen OneStep RT-PCR kit, and was followed by a second round of multiplex PCR, then size selection and purification. Through fastp at Q25 and MiXCR, TCRdb rebuilt clones from the public reads, retaining in-frame beta chains. Every entry covers one CDR3 protein and lists the most common genes and DNA from its rows. The sample table shows fewer than 400,000 distinct CDR3 sequences, and 15% to 20% are seen once. The ten largest clones take up around 1.6% of the sample. The sample was peripheral blood. All receptors come from a woman under 30 with Graves' ophthalmopathy. Donor details come from another sample of the same person, matched by shared clones.

This clonotype was recorded at least ten times. The V call is TRBV2, the J call TRBJ2-7, with D perhaps matching TRBD2 (5 bases). The length of the CDR3 is 15 residues. V was pared by 6 bases and J by 3 bases, with 18 bases between. The germline V gene has CDR1 SNHLY and CDR2 FYNNEI. This CDR3 is CASSSTGVFNYEQYF. DNA of the CDR3: TGTGCCAGCAGCTCAACCGGGGTATTCAACTACGAGCAGTACTTC.

This clonotype was counted many times. The chain carries TRBV7-2 and TRBJ2-5; TRBD1 or TRBD2 may be the D gene (5 bases each). Per the germline V gene, CDR1 is SGHTA and CDR2 is FQGNSA. The CDR3 is 14 residues long. V lost 1 base and J 7 bases, leaving 13 bases between the germline ends. The CDR3 DNA follows: TGTGCCAGCAGCTTAGTTCAGGCAGGGACGACCCAGTACTTC. Translating gives CASSLVQAGTTQYF.

This clonotype was seen ten or more times. This may come from a read error, since a much larger clone is one base off. The chain recombines TRBV2 with TRBJ1-2; D not certain. Trimming stripped 3 bases from V and 0 bases from J, with 8 bases between. Germline V gene lookup returns CDR1 SNHLY and CDR2 FYNNEI. The CDR3 contains 14 residues. In nucleotides, the CDR3 is TGTGCCAGCAGTGACAGGCGAGCTAACTATGGCTACACCTTC. It is translated as CASSDRRANYGYTF. Filled out from reference TRBV2 and TRBJ1-2, the complete variable domain reads EPEVTQTPSHQVTQMGQEVILRCVPISNHLYFYWYRQILGQKVEFLVSFYNNEISEKSEIFDDQFSVERPDGSNFTLKIRSTKLEDSAMYFCASSDRRANYGYTFGSGTRLTVV.

This clonotype was seen at least ten times. This CDR3 reads CAADRDYGYTF. CDR3 DNA sequence: TGTGCCGCAGACCGGGACTATGGCTACACCTTC. This chain joins TRBV30 and TRBJ1-2; D gene ambiguous. Germline CDR1 is GTSNPN and CDR2 is SVGIG (reference sequence). V was shortened by 8 bases and J by 3 bases, with 10 bases between the two germline ends. CDR3 size: 11 residues.

This clonotype came up many times. The chain employs TRBV11-2 and TRBJ2-2; 11 bases line up with TRBD1. CDR1 and CDR2 (germline): SGHAT, FQNNGV. This CDR3 has 16 amino acids. Trimming took 4 bases from V and 7 from J; bases not matched to a gene: 8. CDR3 DNA sequence: TGTGCCAGCAGCTCTCGGACAGGGGGCCTGCGCGGGGAGCTGTTTTTT. Encoded protein: CASSSRTGGLRGELFF.

This clonotype was seen repeatedly, ten times or more. At one end the junction does not follow the germline gene, possibly because of a read error. The chain joins TRBV7-2 to TRBJ1-5; D remains ambiguous. Germline V gene data show CDR1 as SGHTA and CDR2 as FQGNSA. This CDR3 has 12 amino acids. Here the CDR3 DNA reads TGTGCCAGCAGCTTAGAGTCATCGCCCCAGCAATTT. This codes for CASSLESSPQQF.

This clonotype was detected ten times or more. The chain is built from TRBV5-1 and TRBJ1-1; D unresolved. V was pared by 2 bases and J by 0 bases, with 5 bases between. Germline-derived CDR1 and CDR2 are SGHRS and YFSETQ. The CDR3 runs 13 residues. The CDR3 is CASSFYMNTEAFF. The CDR3, as DNA: TGCGCCAGCAGCTTCTATATGAACACTGAAGCTTTCTTT. Full variable domain (rest looked up from reference TRBV5-1 and TRBJ1-1): KAGVTQTPRYLIKTRGQQVTLSCSPISGHRSVSWYQQTPGQGLQFLFEYFSETQRNKGNFPGRFSGRQFSNSRSEMNVSTLELGDSALYLCASSFYMNTEAFFGQGTRLTVV.

At least ten counts were recorded for this clonotype. The CDR3 spells CASSRRAPNTEAFF. Written as DNA, the CDR3 is TGTGCCAGCAGCCGCCGGGCACCGAACACTGAAGCTTTCTTT. The rearrangement links TRBV6-5 to TRBJ1-1; unclear D gene. The CDR3 has 14 residues. Per germline, CDR1 MNHEY and CDR2 SVGAGI. Trimming stripped 6 bases from V and 1 base from J, with 12 bases between.

This clonotype has ten or more counts. The chain is built from TRBV4-2 and TRBJ1-5; 7 bases agree with TRBD1. CDR3 length: 14 amino acids. The V gene end was trimmed by 1 base and the J gene end by 4 bases; junction bases not matched to a gene: 1. Germline CDR1 reads LGHNA; CDR2 reads YNFKEQ. CDR3 protein: CASSQGQGNQPQHF. The CDR3 DNA sequence: TGTGCCAGCAGCCAAGGACAGGGTAATCAGCCCCAGCATTTT.

The rearrangement links TRBV6-1 to TRBJ2-7; D is unresolved. The CDR3 extends over 16 amino acids. Trimming took off 0 bases at V and 1 base at J, with 13 bases between the two ends. The germline gives CDR1 MNHNS, CDR2 SASEGT. CDR3 nucleotides: TGTGCCAGCAGTGAAGCCTACCGGGTTTTTTCCTACGAGCAGTACTTC. The encoded protein is CASSEAYRVFSYEQYF.

This clonotype was seen at least ten times. The rearrangement uses TRBV4-3 and TRBJ1-1; D not resolved. Germline CDR1 LGHNA, CDR2 YSLEER. The V end was cut by 3 bases, the J end by 3 bases, with 5 bases between. The CDR3 spans 12 residues. The CDR3 loop reads CASSHGDTEAFF. DNA for the CDR3: TGCGCCAGCAGCCATGGGGACACTGAAGCTTTCTTT.

On this clonotype: This may come from a read error, since a much larger clone is one base off. The chain couples TRBV5-1 to TRBJ2-7; the D gene is possibly TRBD2 (5 bases). This CDR3 spans 14 amino acids. Germline CDR1 reads SGHRS; CDR2 reads YFSETQ. Trimming took off 2 bases at V and 4 bases at J, with 13 bases between the two ends. CDR3 residues: CASSLLSERYEQYF. The CDR3 DNA is TGCGCCAGCAGCTTACTGTCCGAGCGGTACGAGCAGTACTTC.

This clonotype was detected many times. V and J are TRBV7-2 and TRBJ2-4; either TRBD1 or TRBD2 may fit D (6 bases each). V dropped 1 base and J dropped 6 bases, with 10 bases sitting between them. The CDR3 extends over 14 amino acids. CDR1 is SGHTA and CDR2 is FQGNSA in the germline V gene. CDR3 nucleotide sequence: TGTGCCAGCAGCTTAGGCAGGGGAGGAAACATTCAGTACTTC. It codes for CASSLGRGGNIQYF.

This clonotype was seen many times. J is TRBJ2-7 and V is TRBV18; 10 bases fit TRBD2. Germline CDR1 reads KGHSH; CDR2 reads LQKENI. J gave up 2 bases and V 1 base, and 8 bases lay outside the gene matches. The CDR3 runs to 17 residues. CDR3 protein: CASSPQSGLARAYEQYF. Written as DNA, the CDR3 is TGTGCCAGCTCACCACAGTCGGGACTAGCGAGAGCCTACGAGCAGTACTTC.

This clonotype was observed at least ten times. V usage is TRBV12-3 or TRBV12-4 and J usage is TRBJ1-2; D is ambiguous. There are 12 residues in the CDR3. V was pared by 4 bases and J by 8 bases, with 11 bases between. CDR3 amino acids: CASSSWTGGYTF. CDR3 nucleotides: TGTGCCAGCAGTTCTTGGACTGGGGGCTACACCTTC.

This clonotype was picked up many times. The chain couples TRBV20-1 to TRBJ1-1; D perhaps matches TRBD1 (6 bases). V lost 3 bases and J 3 bases, leaving 20 bases between the germline ends. CDR1 and CDR2 from the germline V gene are DFQATT and SNEGSKA (reference sequence). The CDR3 covers 16 residues. As DNA, the CDR3 is TGCAGTGCTAGCCTCGCGTGGGGACAACGGGACACTGAAGCTTTCTTT. It yields the protein CSASLAWGQRDTEAFF.

The table lists this clonotype with many counts. V gene TRBV6-1 combines with J gene TRBJ2-7, with a weak D call TRBD1 (6 bases). This CDR3 has 14 residues. Germline lookup yields CDR1 MNHNS and CDR2 SASEGT. Deletions cut 6 bases from V and 6 bases from J, with 18 bases between. CDR3 bases: TGTGCCAGCAGCTCTGGACAGCTAAATACCGAGCAGTACTTC. Its translation: CASSSGQLNTEQYF.

This clonotype came up many times. The V and J genes are TRBV27 and TRBJ1-6, with D perhaps matching TRBD1 (5 bases). Trimming shortened V by 5 bases and J by 6 bases, and 14 bases separated the two germline ends. The CDR3 loop spans 15 amino acids. Germline values: CDR1 MNHEY, CDR2 SMNVEV (reference sequence). The CDR3 DNA sequence: TGTGCCAGCAGTCCAACCACAGGCGGTAATTCACCCCTCCACTTT. Its translation: CASSPTTGGNSPLHF.

This clonotype occurred many times. The CDR3 is CASSPPDTYYGYTF. The CDR3 nucleotides are TGTGCCAGCAGCCCTCCGGACACTTACTATGGCTACACCTTC. The rearrangement joins TRBV6-5 to TRBJ1-2; D may be TRBD1 (5 bases). Germline V CDR1 and CDR2: MNHEY, SVGAGI. Trimming cost V 6 bases and J 3 bases, with 14 bases left between them. This CDR3 region has 14 residues.

This clonotype was observed many times. The chain carries TRBV11-2 and TRBJ1-2; 7 bases map to TRBD1. CDR3 length: 16 residues. Germline V gives CDR1 SGHAT, CDR2 FQNNGV. Trimming at V came to 7 bases and at J to 8 bases, leaving 19 bases not matched to a gene. CDR3 loop: CASIPGGAGGVGGYTF. The CDR3 coding sequence is TGTGCCAGCATCCCCGGAGGGGCAGGGGGTGTGGGGGGCTACACCTTC.

This clonotype came up a few times. V and J are TRBV30 and TRBJ1-6; D uncertain. V shed 2 bases and J shed 4 bases, with 6 bases lying between them. Germline V gene data show CDR1 as GTSNPN and CDR2 as SVGIG (reference sequence). This CDR3 is built from 13 residues. The DNA of the CDR3 is TGTGCCTGGAGTAGAGAATATAATTCACCCCTCCACTTT. Translation: CAWSREYNSPLHF.

This clonotype was seen many times. The chain couples TRBV5-1 to TRBJ2-7; maybe TRBD1 (7 bases). V was trimmed by 1 base and J by 6 bases, leaving 14 bases between them. CDR1 is SGHRS and CDR2 is YFSETQ in the germline V gene. The CDR3 runs to 14 residues. In nucleotides, the CDR3 is TGCGCCAGCAGCTTGACGTCAGGGGGAGGCGAGCAGTACTTC. This sequence encodes CASSLTSGGGEQYF.

V is TRBV19 and J is TRBJ1-2; D gene unclear. Germline CDR1 reads LNHDA; CDR2 reads SQIVND (reference sequence). The V end lost 3 bases, the J end lost 1 base, and 6 bases lay between the germline ends. The CDR3 totals 13 residues. The CDR3 coding sequence is TGTGCCAGTAGTATTTTGAATAACTATGGCTACACCTTC. Its protein is CASSILNNYGYTF.